This TCR beta chain came from a study of cytotoxic CD8 clonotypes in ibrutinib-treated CLL. Regarding the study as a whole: Public clonotypes, found uncommonly, either contracted or stayed stable on treatment.

The method was immunoSEQ multiplex PCR; TCRdb's version includes in-frame clones alone and lacks a portion of them. The sample includes 200,000 or so clones, more than 75% of them seen just once. Germline CDR1 SGHRS, CDR2 YFSETQ. After removal of 4 bases from V and 5 bases from J, the junction contained 1 base not matched to a gene. This CDR3 is 12 amino acids long. As for this clone: What it recognizes is unknown.

The sequence was collected from a human donor with chronic lymphocytic leukemia. The chain is built from TRBV5-1 and TRBJ1-2; 8 positions match TRBD1. Sequences were derived from PBMCs, sampled after 12 months of ibrutinib treatment. The CDR3 spells CASSQGAYGYTF. The CDR3 nucleotides are TGCGCCAGCAGCCAGGGGGCTTATGGCTACACCTTC.